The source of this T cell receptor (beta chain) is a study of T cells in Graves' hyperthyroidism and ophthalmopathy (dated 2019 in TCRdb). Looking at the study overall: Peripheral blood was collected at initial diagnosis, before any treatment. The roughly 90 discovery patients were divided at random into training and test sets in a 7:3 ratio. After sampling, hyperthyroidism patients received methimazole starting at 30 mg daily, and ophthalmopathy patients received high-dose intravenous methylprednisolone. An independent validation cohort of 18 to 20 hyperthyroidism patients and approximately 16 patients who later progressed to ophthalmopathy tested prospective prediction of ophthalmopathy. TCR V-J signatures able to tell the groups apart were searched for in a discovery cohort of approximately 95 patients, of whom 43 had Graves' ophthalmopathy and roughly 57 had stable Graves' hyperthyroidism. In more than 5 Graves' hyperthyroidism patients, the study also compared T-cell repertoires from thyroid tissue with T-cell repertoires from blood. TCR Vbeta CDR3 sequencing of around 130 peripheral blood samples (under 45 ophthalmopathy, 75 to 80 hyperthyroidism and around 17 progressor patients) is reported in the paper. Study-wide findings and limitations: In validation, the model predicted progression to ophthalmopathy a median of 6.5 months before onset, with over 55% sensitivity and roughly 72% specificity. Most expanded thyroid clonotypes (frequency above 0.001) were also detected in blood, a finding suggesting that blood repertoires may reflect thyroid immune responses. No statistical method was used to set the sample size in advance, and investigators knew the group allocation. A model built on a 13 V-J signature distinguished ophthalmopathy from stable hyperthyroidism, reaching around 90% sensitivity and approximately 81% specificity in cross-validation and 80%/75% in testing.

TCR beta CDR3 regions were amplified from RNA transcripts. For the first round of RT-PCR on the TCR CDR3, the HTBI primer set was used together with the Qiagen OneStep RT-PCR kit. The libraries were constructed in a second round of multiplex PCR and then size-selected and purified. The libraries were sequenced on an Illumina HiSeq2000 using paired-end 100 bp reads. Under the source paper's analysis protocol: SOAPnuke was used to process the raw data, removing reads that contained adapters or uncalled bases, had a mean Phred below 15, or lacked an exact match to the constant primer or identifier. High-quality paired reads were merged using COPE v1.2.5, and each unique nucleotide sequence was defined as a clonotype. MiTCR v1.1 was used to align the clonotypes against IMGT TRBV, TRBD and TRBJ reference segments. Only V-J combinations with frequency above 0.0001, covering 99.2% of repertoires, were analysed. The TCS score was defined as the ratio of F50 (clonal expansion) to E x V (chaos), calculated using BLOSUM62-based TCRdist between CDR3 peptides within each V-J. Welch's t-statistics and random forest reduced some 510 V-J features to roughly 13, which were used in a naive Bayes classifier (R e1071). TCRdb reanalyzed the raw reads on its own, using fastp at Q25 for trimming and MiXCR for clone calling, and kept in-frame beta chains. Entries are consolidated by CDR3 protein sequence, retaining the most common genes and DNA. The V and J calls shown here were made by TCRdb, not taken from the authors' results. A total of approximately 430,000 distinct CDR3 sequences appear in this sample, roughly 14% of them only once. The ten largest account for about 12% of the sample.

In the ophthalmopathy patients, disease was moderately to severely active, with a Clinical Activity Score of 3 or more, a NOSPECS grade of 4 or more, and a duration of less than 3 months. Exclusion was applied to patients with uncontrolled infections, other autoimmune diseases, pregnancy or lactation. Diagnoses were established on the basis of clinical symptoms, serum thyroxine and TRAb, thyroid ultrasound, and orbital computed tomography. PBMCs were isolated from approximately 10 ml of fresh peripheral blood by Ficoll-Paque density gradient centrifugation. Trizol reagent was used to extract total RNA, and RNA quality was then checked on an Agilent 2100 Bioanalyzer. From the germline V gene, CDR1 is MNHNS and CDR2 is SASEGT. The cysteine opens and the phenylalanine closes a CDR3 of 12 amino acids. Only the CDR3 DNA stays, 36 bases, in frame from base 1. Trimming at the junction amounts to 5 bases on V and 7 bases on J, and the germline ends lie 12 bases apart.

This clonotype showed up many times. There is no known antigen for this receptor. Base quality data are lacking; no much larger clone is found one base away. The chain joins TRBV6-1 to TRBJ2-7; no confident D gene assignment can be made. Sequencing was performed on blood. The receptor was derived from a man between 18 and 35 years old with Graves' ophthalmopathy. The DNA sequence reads TGTGCCAGCAGTTCCACGGTCGGAGAGCAGTACTTC. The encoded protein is CASSSTVGEQYF.